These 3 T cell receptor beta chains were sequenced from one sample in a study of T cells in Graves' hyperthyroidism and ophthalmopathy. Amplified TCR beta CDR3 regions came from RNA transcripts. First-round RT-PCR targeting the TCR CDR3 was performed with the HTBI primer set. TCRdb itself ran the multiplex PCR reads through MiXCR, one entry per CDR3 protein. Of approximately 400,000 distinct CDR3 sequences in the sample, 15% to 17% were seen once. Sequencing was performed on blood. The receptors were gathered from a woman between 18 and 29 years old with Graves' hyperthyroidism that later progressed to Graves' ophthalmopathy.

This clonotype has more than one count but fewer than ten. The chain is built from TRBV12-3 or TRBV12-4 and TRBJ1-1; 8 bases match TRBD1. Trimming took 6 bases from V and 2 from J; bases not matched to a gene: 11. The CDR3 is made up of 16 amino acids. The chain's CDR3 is CASSPGQGGVNTEAFF. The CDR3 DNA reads TGTGCCAGCAGCCCCGGACAGGGCGGGGTAAACACTGAAGCTTTCTTT.

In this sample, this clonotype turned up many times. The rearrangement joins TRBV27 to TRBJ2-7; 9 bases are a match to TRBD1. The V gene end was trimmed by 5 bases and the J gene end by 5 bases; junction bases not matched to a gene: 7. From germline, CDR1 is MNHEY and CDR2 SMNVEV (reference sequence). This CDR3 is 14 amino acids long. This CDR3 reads CASSTQGASNEQYF. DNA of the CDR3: TGTGCCAGCAGTACACAGGGGGCAAGCAACGAGCAGTACTTC.

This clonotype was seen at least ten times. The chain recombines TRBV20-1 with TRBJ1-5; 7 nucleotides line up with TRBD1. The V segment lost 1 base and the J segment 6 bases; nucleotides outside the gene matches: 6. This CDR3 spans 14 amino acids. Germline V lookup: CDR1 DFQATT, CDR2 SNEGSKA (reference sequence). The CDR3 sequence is CSARGTGVLQPQHF. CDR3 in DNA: TGCAGTGCTAGAGGGACAGGAGTACTTCAGCCCCAGCATTTT.